The next 21 T cell receptor beta chains were all read from a single sample in a study of radiotherapy plus CTLA-4 blockade in lung cancer. The protocol was immunoSEQ multiplex PCR, while the TCRdb copy is restricted to in-frame clones and leaves out a portion. The sample contains 90,000 to 100,000 clones, 65% to 75% of which appear only once. The specimen was peripheral blood, collected from a patient treated with radiotherapy plus ipilimumab. The receptors were gathered from a human donor with non-small cell lung cancer who had a partial response to radiotherapy plus ipilimumab. Some clones in this sample may be carry-over from other donors' samples.

The J gene is TRBJ1-2, the V gene TRBV7-9; 10 bases align to TRBD1. Germline loops: CDR1 SEHNR, CDR2 FQNEAQ (reference sequence). The CDR3 consists of 17 residues. V shed 4 bases, J shed 1 base, and the junction held 9 bases outside the gene matches. This chain's CDR3 is CASSWPGQGTFNYGYTF. The CDR3 DNA reads as TGTGCCAGCAGCTGGCCGGGACAGGGGACGTTTAACTATGGCTACACCTTC.

This chain connects TRBV6-1 to TRBJ1-2; 8 bases are a match to TRBD1. V shed 4 bases, J shed 2 bases, and the junction held 21 bases outside the gene matches. Germline CDR1 reads MNHNS; CDR2 reads SASEGT. The CDR3 sequence is 20 residues long. The CDR3 loop is CASSGKDRDSRVKVNYGYTF. The CDR3 DNA sequence: TGTGCCAGCAGTGGGAAGGACAGGGACTCCCGAGTTAAAGTAAACTATGGCTACACCTTC.

The rearrangement links TRBV15 to TRBJ1-2; TRBD1 aligns across 8 bases. CDR1 and CDR2 (germline): LNHNV, YYDKDF (reference sequence). Germline trimming cut 5 bases from V and 7 bases from J; bases unmatched to any gene: 9. The CDR3 is 14 amino acids. CDR3 bases: TGTGCCACCAGCCCGCGACAGGGGTTCGCTGGCTACACCTTC. Residues: CATSPRQGFAGYTF.

The chain links TRBV15 to TRBJ1-5, with 7 positions matching TRBD1. This CDR3 spans 15 amino acids. Germline CDR1 is LNHNV and CDR2 is YYDKDF (reference sequence). V dropped 0 bases and J dropped 6; count of bases not matched to a gene: 5. The CDR3 loop reads CATSRETGSGQPQHF. The CDR3 DNA reads TGTGCCACCAGCAGAGAGACAGGGTCGGGTCAGCCCCAGCATTTT.

This clone occurred once. This chain connects TRBV7-9 to TRBJ1-6; 10 bases agree with TRBD1. The germline CDR1 and CDR2 sequences are SEHNR and FQNEAQ (reference sequence). There are 15 residues in the CDR3. V lost 5 bases and J lost 7; bases outside the gene matches: 5. The CDR3 region is CASSARTGGNSPLHF. CDR3 nucleotides: TGTGCCAGCAGCGCGCGGACAGGGGGGAATTCACCCCTCCACTTT.

V is TRBV5-1 and J is TRBJ2-1; TRBD2 matches at 12 bases. V shed 0 bases, J shed 10 bases, and the junction held 2 bases outside the gene matches. This CDR3 is 14 amino acids long. Per the germline V gene, CDR1 is SGHRS and CDR2 is YFSETQ. In DNA form, the CDR3 reads TGCGCCAGCAGCTTGGGGACTAGCGGGATCGAGCAGTTCTTC. This translates into CASSLGTSGIEQFF.

This clone was seen just once. The rearrangement joins TRBV10-2 to TRBJ2-5; D might be TRBD1 (8 bases). The better agreement between TRBJ2-7 and the DNA end casts doubt on the J call. The CDR3 has 12 amino acids. Germline V lookup: CDR1 WSHSY, CDR2 SAAADI. CDR3 in amino acids: CASNRGGYEQYF. The CDR3 coding sequence is TGCGCCAGCAACAGGGGGGGCTACGAGCAGTACTTC.

The rearrangement links TRBV5-1 to TRBJ2-1; 7 positions agree with TRBD2. The germline gives CDR1 SGHRS, CDR2 YFSETQ. The CDR3 is 15 amino acids. Losses at the gene ends were 7 bases for V and 2 bases for J; bases not matched to a gene: 9. CDR3 sequence (DNA): TGCGCCAGCCGTTCCCCGGGGGGAACCTACAATGAGCAGTTCTTC. Translated, it gives CASRSPGGTYNEQFF.

The chain joins TRBV6-6 to TRBJ2-7; D is possibly TRBD1 (7 bases). V lost 2 bases to trimming and J lost 6 bases, with 11 bases between them. The CDR3 length is 13 residues. CDR1 and CDR2 from the germline V gene are MNHNY and SVGAGI (reference sequence). CDR3 residues: CASSYTQGGEQYF. CDR3 nucleotides: TGTGCCAGCAGTTACACCCAGGGGGGCGAGCAGTACTTC.

The chain carries TRBV5-1 and TRBJ2-2, with D possibly TRBD1 on 6 matching bases. Germline loops: CDR1 SGHRS, CDR2 YFSETQ. The CDR3 runs 15 residues. Between the trimmed V and J ends, which lost 3 bases and 7 bases, there was a span of 16 bases. The CDR3 sequence: CASSSQTGLVGELFF. CDR3 DNA: TGCGCCAGCAGCTCCCAAACAGGGTTAGTCGGGGAGCTGTTTTTT.

The chain employs TRBV4-2 and TRBJ2-5, with no clear D. V was trimmed by 3 bases and J by 2 bases, leaving 10 bases between them. There are 14 residues in the CDR3. Germline V gene lookup returns CDR1 LGHNA and CDR2 YNFKEQ. Here the CDR3 reads CASSQSPRQETQYF. CDR3 coding DNA: TGTGCCAGCAGCCAGTCACCCAGGCAAGAGACCCAGTACTTC.

This sequence joins TRBV6-1 and TRBJ1-2, with D hard to call. Germline V CDR1 and CDR2: MNHNS, SASEGT. Deletions cut 6 bases from V and 4 bases from J, with 12 bases between. This CDR3 is built from 13 residues. In nucleotides, the CDR3 is TGTGCCAGCAGACTCAGGCCTGCCTATGGCTACACCTTC. It encodes CASRLRPAYGYTF.

There are a few counts of this clone. CDR3 region: CASNLSGGSNYGYTF. The DNA of the CDR3 is TGTGCCAGTAACTTATCAGGAGGGTCTAACTATGGCTACACCTTC. The J gene is TRBJ1-2, the V gene TRBV19; the D is unclear. Germline loops: CDR1 LNHDA, CDR2 SQIVND (reference sequence). The ends were cut back, 7 bases at V and 0 bases at J, with 15 bases in the middle. This CDR3 has 15 residues.

The rearrangement uses TRBV7-3 and TRBJ2-1; D unclear. Deletions cut 4 bases from V and 9 bases from J, with 16 bases between. Germline assignment: CDR1 SGHTA and CDR2 FQGTGA. The CDR3 loop spans 14 amino acids. For the CDR3, the DNA is TGTGCCAGCAGCTCAAACCCTAGGAGAACTGAGCAGTTCTTC. Amino acid sequence: CASSSNPRRTEQFF.

CDR3 bases: TGTGCCAGCAGCTTAACGGGGCAGGGGAATTCACCCCTCCACTTT. Translating it yields CASSLTGQGNSPLHF. The chain joins TRBV7-3 to TRBJ1-6; weak D call: TRBD1 (6 bases). The CDR3 has 15 residues. The germline CDR1 and CDR2 sequences are SGHTA and FQGTGA. Trimming left V 0 bases short and J 7 bases short, with 10 bases between.

This rearrangement joins TRBV7-8 to TRBJ1-5, with a weak D call TRBD1 (6 bases). Germline loops: CDR1 SGHVS, CDR2 FQNEAQ. The length of the CDR3 is 16 residues. The V end was cut by 2 bases, the J end by 3 bases, with 14 bases between. CDR3 amino acids: CASSLMSGALNQPQHF. CDR3 in DNA: TGTGCCAGCAGCTTAATGTCAGGGGCCCTCAATCAGCCCCAGCATTTT.

CDR3 nucleotides: TGTGCCAGCAGCTTGCTCACACGACAAGAGACCCAGTACTTC. Translating it yields CASSLLTRQETQYF. The J gene is TRBJ2-5, the V gene TRBV5-6; D is unresolved. This CDR3 contains 14 residues. V lost 1 base and J lost 2, with 9 bases in between. The V gene's germline CDR1 is SGHDT and CDR2 YYEEEE.

The rearrangement uses TRBV18 and TRBJ2-5; perhaps TRBD2 as D (5 bases). This CDR3 is built from 14 residues. Germline V gene sequence: CDR1 KGHSH, CDR2 LQKENI. V was trimmed by 0 bases and J by 4 bases, leaving 9 bases between them. The CDR3 DNA reads as TGTGCCAGCTCACCACCTTTCGGGGTAGAGACCCAGTACTTC. It codes for CASSPPFGVETQYF.

The rearrangement links TRBV30 to TRBJ2-5; 7 nucleotides agree with TRBD1. The CDR3 is 12 amino acids. Germline lookup yields CDR1 GTSNPN and CDR2 SVGIG (reference sequence). J lost 4 bases, V lost 5 bases, and 4 bases had no gene match. CDR3 sequence reads: CAWASGGETQYF. The DNA of the CDR3 is TGTGCCTGGGCCTCAGGGGGAGAGACCCAGTACTTC.

The chain joins TRBV28 to TRBJ1-5; D might be TRBD1 (6 bases). There are 16 residues in the CDR3. Germline CDR1 MDHEN, CDR2 SYDVKM. V was trimmed by 4 bases and J by 6 bases, leaving 19 bases between them. The CDR3 DNA reads TGTGCCAGCAGTTCCAGAGGGGGAGGGGCGGGTCAGCCCCAGCATTTT. This encodes CASSSRGGGAGQPQHF.

The chain is built from TRBV9 and TRBJ1-6; D uncertain. The CDR3 runs to 15 residues. Germline V gene lookup returns CDR1 SGDLS and CDR2 YYNGEE. The V gene lost 4 bases and the J gene lost 0 bases, with 8 bases spanning the gap. DNA of the CDR3: TGTGCCAGCAGCCCTACGAGCTCCTATAATTCACCCCTCCACTTT. Amino acid sequence: CASSPTSSYNSPLHF.